The present TCR beta chain was sequenced within a study of blood T cell repertoires in COVID-19. On the study more broadly: Researchers got acute and convalescent COVID-19 samples from the United States, Italy and Spain. From T cells, B-cell-depleted T cells, or PBMCs came the material, which was cDNA or gDNA.

Original methodology: Estimates of nucleated cell counts were drawn from the amplification of reference gene primers. Sequencing used immunoSEQ multiplex PCR; TCRdb keeps in-frame clones, though not all of them. Clone size and the V and J calls come from that table; the DNA yielded D and trimming. The sample holds under 200,000 clones, roughly 84% seen once. The CDR3 is 13 amino acids. Per germline, CDR1 LGHDT and CDR2 YNNKEL (reference sequence). The V and J ends lost 3 bases and 12 bases, in that order; junction bases with no gene match: 8. This sequence joins TRBV3-1 (or the pseudogene TRBV3-2) and TRBJ2-1; 7 bases match TRBD1. Sequenced: peripheral blood. The source of this sequence is a woman of 80 years or more with acute or convalescent COVID-19. This CDR3 reads CASSHLRDSPQFF. In nucleotides, the CDR3 is TGTGCCAGCAGCCACCTACGGGACAGCCCGCAGTTCTTC.